This T cell receptor beta chain was sequenced for a study of T cells in narcolepsy. Deletions cut 2 bases from V and 9 bases from J, with 11 bases between. Germline V lookup: CDR1 SGHVS, CDR2 FQNEAQ. The CDR3 is 14 residues long. Sequencing was performed with immunoSEQ multiplex PCR; in TCRdb, only in-frame clones are kept and a portion is missing. The profile shows 25,000 to 35,000 clones, under 85% of them singletons. The TCR originated in a human donor with narcolepsy. Sequenced input: CD45RA- memory CD4+ T cells from PBMCs. The chain joins TRBV7-8 to TRBJ1-6; D gene unclear. CDR3: CASSLRMASSPLHF. The DNA for the CDR3 is TGTGCCAGCAGCTTACGTATGGCCTCTTCACCCCTCCACTTT.